The present T cell receptor (beta chain) was sequenced within a study of cytomegalovirus exposure and HLA in healthy donors. Comments on this clone: Its target is unknown.

TCRdb keeps only in-frame clones here, not all; method: immunoSEQ multiplex PCR. The sample includes 220,000 or so clones, 70% to 90% of them seen just once. Study results and caveats: Within the 120 or so validation repertoires, first-cohort TCR clusters tended to co-occur, according to a later analysis.

The sequence was obtained from a woman aged 18-29 years in good health and CMV-seronegative. Sequenced sample: PBMCs.

CDR3 protein: CASGLRAEAFF. CDR3 nucleotide sequence: TGTGCCAGCGGGCTGCGGGCTGAAGCTTTCTTT. The chain combines TRBV27 with TRBJ1-1; D uncertain. CDR1 is MNHEY, CDR2 SMNVEV, per germline (reference sequence). V was cut by 8 bases and J by 6 bases, with 10 bases left in between. The CDR3 runs 11 residues.